The text below deals with one T cell receptor (beta chain). What it binds is not known. These data belong to a study of shared clonotypes between healthy human individuals. The study's findings and limits: Richness estimates generally favored naive over memory subsets.

This table comes from immunoSEQ multiplex PCR, and its TCRdb copy is limited to in-frame clones, with some not included. The repertoire holds roughly 170,000 clones, with approximately 70% as singletons. Trimming pared 3 bases from V and 6 bases from J, leaving 12 bases between. Germline-derived CDR1 and CDR2 are SQVTM and ANQGSEA. This CDR3 is 13 amino acids long. The rearrangement uses TRBV29-1 and TRBJ2-1; perhaps TRBD1 as D (6 bases). The source is a man aged 30-40 years in good health. The sample taken for sequencing was memory CD4+ T cells sorted from blood. Documented subset: CD45RA-negative fraction. CDR3 amino acids: CSVDNRVVNEQFF. The CDR3 DNA is TGCAGCGTTGACAACAGGGTCGTCAATGAGCAGTTCTTC.